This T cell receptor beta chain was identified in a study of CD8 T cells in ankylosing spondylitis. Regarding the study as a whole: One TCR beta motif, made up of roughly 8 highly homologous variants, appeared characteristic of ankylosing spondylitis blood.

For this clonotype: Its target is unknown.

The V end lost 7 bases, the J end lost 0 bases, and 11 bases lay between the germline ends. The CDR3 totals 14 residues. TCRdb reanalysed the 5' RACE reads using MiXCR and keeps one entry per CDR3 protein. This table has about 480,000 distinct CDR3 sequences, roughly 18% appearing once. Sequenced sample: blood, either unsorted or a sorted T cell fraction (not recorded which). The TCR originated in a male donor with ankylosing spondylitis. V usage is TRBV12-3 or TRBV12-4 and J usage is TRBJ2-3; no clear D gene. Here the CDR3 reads CASIAATSTDTQYF. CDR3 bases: TGTGCCAGCATAGCCGCAACTAGCACAGATACGCAGTATTTT.